One and the same sample provided the 13 T cell receptor beta chains below, sequenced in a study of T-cell reconstitution after alpha-beta-depleted transplantation in children (dated by TCRdb to the mid-2010s). The receptor library was made with PCR. The listed sequencing device is Illumina HiSeq 2500. TCR library preparation used molecular barcoding, with unique molecular identifiers applied to normalize quantification of the TCRbeta repertoire. The public reads were run again by TCRdb, first through fastp at Q25 and then through MiXCR, and only productive beta chains were kept. Here each entry gathers all rows of one CDR3 protein and keeps the most common genes and DNA. The table for this sample lists about 470,000 distinct CDR3 sequences; approximately 41% of them were counted only once. The ten largest clonotypes hold approximately 25% of the sample. The sample's treatment or condition label is to be understood as: allogeneic hematopoietic cell transplantation with graft depleted of TCRalphabeta T cells and CD19 B cells.

The sequences come from PBMCs, collected before TCRalphabeta/CD19-depleted stem cell transplant. The receptors shown here come from a girl aged 2-10 years with aplastic anemia, due to receive a stem cell transplant.

V is TRBV29-1 and J is TRBJ1-1, with no clear D. Germline CDR1 and CDR2: SQVTM and ANQGSEA. Trimming shortened V by 4 bases and J by 6 bases, and 12 bases separated the two germline ends. CDR3 length: 12 amino acids. For the CDR3, the DNA is TGCAGCGTTGGGAGGAGAGTCTCTGAAGCTTTCTTT. Translated: CSVGRRVSEAFF. The whole variable domain, remainder taken from reference TRBV29-1 and TRBJ1-1, is SAVISQKPSRDICQRGTSLTIQCQVDSQVTMMFWYRQQPGQSLTLIATANQGSEATYESGFVIDKFPISRPNLTFSTLTVSNMSPEDSSIYLCSVGRRVSEAFFGQGTRLTVV.

Many counts were recorded for this clonotype. The rearrangement joins TRBV29-1 to TRBJ2-2; D not resolved. V lost 5 bases and J 6 bases, leaving 10 bases between the germline ends. This CDR3 spans 12 amino acids. Per the germline V gene, CDR1 is SQVTM and CDR2 is ANQGSEA. CDR3 sequence: CSVPYGAGELFF. The CDR3 DNA reads as TGCAGCGTTCCGTACGGCGCCGGGGAGCTGTTTTTT.

The rearrangement uses TRBV20-1 and TRBJ1-1; 8 bases align to TRBD1. The CDR3 is made up of 13 amino acids. The ends lost 1 base at V and 5 bases at J; junction bases unmatched: 3. Germline CDR1 DFQATT, CDR2 SNEGSKA (reference sequence). CDR3 DNA: TGCAGTGCTAGAGCAGGGGGCTGGACTGAAGCTTTCTTT. Translation: CSARAGGWTEAFF.

The rearrangement links TRBV28 to TRBJ1-2; D might be TRBD1 (6 bases). The V end lost 5 bases, the J end lost 1 base, and 20 bases lay between the germline ends. The CDR3 contains 17 residues. CDR1 and CDR2 from the germline V gene are MDHEN and SYDVKM. The CDR3 loop reads CASSPPGTTEFNYGYTF. DNA of the CDR3: TGTGCCAGCAGTCCTCCCGGGACAACGGAGTTTAACTATGGCTACACCTTC.

J is TRBJ1-1 and V is TRBV27; D gene uncertain. The germline V gene encodes CDR1 MNHEY and CDR2 SMNVEV (reference sequence). Trimming took off 2 bases at V and 6 bases at J, with 16 bases between the two ends. CDR3 length equals 15 residues. For the CDR3, the DNA is TGTGCCAGCAGTTTACAAACCGGGGTTAGTTCTGAAGCTTTCTTT. Its translation: CASSLQTGVSSEAFF.

This clonotype was seen more than once but under ten times. V and J are TRBV15 and TRBJ2-1, with TRBD1 matching over 7 bases. This CDR3 has 15 residues. Germline V gene lookup returns CDR1 LNHNV and CDR2 YYDKDF (reference sequence). The J segment lost 7 bases and the V segment lost 6 bases, leaving 12 bases of the junction unmatched. The CDR3 DNA is TGTGCCACCAGTAAAGGGACAGTCCCCGAGAATGAGCAGTTCTTC. The encoded protein is CATSKGTVPENEQFF.

This clonotype occurred once. The rearrangement joins TRBV20-1 to TRBJ1-5; D remains unclear. This CDR3 region has 15 residues. V was trimmed by 0 bases and J by 2 bases, leaving 11 bases between them. Germline V gene lookup returns CDR1 DFQATT and CDR2 SNEGSKA (reference sequence). CDR3 coding DNA: TGCAGTGCTAGAGACCCCAGGCGGGGCAATCAGCCCCAGCATTTT. Translated: CSARDPRRGNQPQHF.

This clonotype showed up many times. The gene calls are TRBV6-5 and TRBJ1-5; D remains ambiguous. The CDR3 totals 14 residues. Per germline, CDR1 MNHEY and CDR2 SVGAGI. Trimming removed 4 bases at V and 1 base at J, with 8 bases between. The CDR3 DNA is TGTGCCAGCAGTTTCGACAAGAGCAATCAGCCCCAGCATTTT. Translation: CASSFDKSNQPQHF.

Turning to this clonotype: Since the CDR3 does not end with the conserved phenylalanine or tryptophan, this likely comes from a read error. The chain joins TRBV10-1 to TRBJ2-1; the D gene is possibly TRBD2 (5 bases). The germline V gene encodes CDR1 WNHNN and CDR2 SYGVQD (reference sequence). V was shortened by 4 bases and J by 5 bases, with 18 bases between the two germline ends. The CDR3 contains 16 residues. DNA of the CDR3: TGCGCCAGCAGTGGAACCGGGCCGGAGGAGAACAATGAGCAGTTCTCC. Translated: CASSGTGPEENNEQFS.

A few counts support this clonotype. J is TRBJ2-1 and V is TRBV20-1; 9 positions match TRBD2. Germline trimming cut 5 bases from V and 5 bases from J; bases unmatched to any gene: 7. The CDR3 spans 14 residues. The germline V gene has CDR1 DFQATT and CDR2 SNEGSKA (reference sequence). The CDR3 region is CSASLAGSDNEQFF. Written as DNA, the CDR3 is TGCAGTGCTTCACTAGCGGGTTCCGACAATGAGCAGTTCTTC.

This clonotype turned up a few times. The rearrangement uses TRBV29-1 and TRBJ2-3, with D unclear. CDR3 size: 12 residues. Germline V gene lookup returns CDR1 SQVTM and CDR2 ANQGSEA. Trimming cost V 3 bases and J 0 bases, with 4 bases left between them. The CDR3 nucleotides read TGCAGCGTTGACCACAGCACAGATACGCAGTATTTT. This translates into CSVDHSTDTQYF.

The table lists this clonotype with a few counts. The chain links TRBV5-6 to TRBJ2-5, with D unresolved. This CDR3 is built from 14 residues. CDR1 and CDR2 from the germline V gene are SGHDT and YYEEEE. Trimming took 1 base from V and 4 from J, leaving 11 bases between them. CDR3: CASSLLNSGETQYF. The CDR3 DNA reads TGTGCCAGCAGCTTGTTAAACAGTGGAGAGACCCAGTACTTC.

This clonotype was picked up a small number of times. The chain combines TRBV20-1 with TRBJ1-1; D remains ambiguous. The CDR3 is 13 amino acids. V lost 0 bases and J 3 bases, leaving 8 bases between the germline ends. The germline V gene encodes CDR1 DFQATT and CDR2 SNEGSKA (reference sequence). CDR3 in amino acids: CSARDTSDTEAFF. CDR3 coding DNA: TGCAGTGCTAGAGATACAAGCGACACTGAAGCTTTCTTT.